This is a list of T cell receptor beta chains from one sample in a study of control samples from healthy donors and cancer patients. TCRdb's copy holds only in-frame clones and misses some; the assay was immunoSEQ multiplex PCR. This repertoire shows around 180,000 clones, approximately 91% found once; its top ten account for roughly 2%. Sequencing was carried out using blood. The receptor source for this set is a woman aged 35 to 49 in good health. Both conserved end residues are part of each CDR3. The order of the fields is D gene, V gene, clone size, J gene, CDR3 length, CDR3 protein, CDR3 DNA. A D gene is named only where the DNA matches it firmly. Clone size is given for some rows only: seen once, a few or many times, or a class if the clone is expanded.

.	TRBV14	.	TRBJ2-2	13	CASSPRITGELFF	TGTGCCAGCAGTCCCAGGATCACCGGGGAGCTGTTTTTT
.	TRBV2	.	TRBJ2-7	14	CASAGQDTSYEQYF	TGTGCCAGCGCGGGGCAGGACACATCCTACGAGCAGTACTTC
TRBD2	TRBV6-1	.	TRBJ2-3	14	CASSDVAGLGTQYF	TGTGCCAGCAGTGACGTAGCGGGGCTTGGTACGCAGTATTTT
.	TRBV11-2	.	TRBJ1-1	12	CASSLRNTEAFF	TGTGCCAGCAGCTTGCGGAACACTGAAGCTTTCTTT
.	TRBV5-4	.	TRBJ2-4	14	CASSLGQIKNIQYF	TGTGCCAGCAGCTTGGGCCAGATAAAAAACATTCAGTACTTC
TRBD1	TRBV10-3	.	TRBJ1-2	14	CATHLGTGVYGYTF	TGTGCCACTCATTTAGGTACAGGGGTCTATGGCTACACCTTC
.	TRBV6-4	.	TRBJ2-3	13	CASSQSSTDTQYF	TGTGCCAGCAGCCAATCCTCTACAGATACGCAGTATTTT
.	TRBV18	.	TRBJ1-1	16	CASSPSYGQLNTEAFF	TGTGCCAGCTCACCGTCATACGGACAGTTGAACACTGAAGCTTTCTTT
.	TRBV2	.	TRBJ2-5	12	CVSQGLGETQYF	TGTGTCTCACAGGGACTGGGAGAGACCCAGTACTTC
.	TRBV24-1	once	TRBJ2-1	14	CATSGYPGNNEQFF	TGTGCCACCAGCGGATATCCGGGGAACAATGAGCAGTTCTTC
.	TRBV9	.	TRBJ2-1	15	CASSPSPHPGEFPFF	TGTGCCAGCAGCCCCAGTCCCCATCCGGGAGAGTTTCCGTTCTTC
.	TRBV7-9	.	TRBJ1-6	14	CASSFPGPNSPLHF	TGTGCCAGCAGCTTCCCGGGACCCAATTCACCCCTCCACTTT
TRBD1	TRBV6-5	.	TRBJ1-5	13	CASRQGGNQPQHF	TGTGCCAGCAGGCAGGGGGGCAATCAGCCCCAGCATTTT
TRBD1	TRBV19	.	TRBJ2-1	15	CASSKTGTGGNEQFF	TGTGCCAGTAGTAAGACCGGGACAGGGGGCAATGAGCAGTTCTTC
.	TRBV5-6	.	TRBJ2-1	16	CASSLQSLEPYNEQFF	TGTGCCAGCAGCTTGCAGAGCCTGGAGCCCTACAATGAGCAGTTCTTC
.	TRBV4-2	.	TRBJ1-1	15	CASSQDMGGSTEAFF	TGTGCCAGCAGCCAAGATATGGGGGGCAGCACTGAAGCTTTCTTT
TRBD1	TRBV11-1	.	TRBJ2-3	15	CASSLSGQPTDTQYF	TGTGCCAGCAGCTTGTCGGGACAGCCCACAGATACGCAGTATTTT
TRBD1	TRBV29-1	.	TRBJ1-2	15	CSVATDRGIRYGYTF	TGCAGCGTCGCAACGGACAGGGGAATTAGGTATGGCTACACCTTC
TRBD1	TRBV18	.	TRBJ1-3	15	CASSPGQSSGNTIYF	TGTGCCAGCTCACCGGGACAGTCCTCTGGAAACACCATATATTTT
TRBD1	TRBV5-8	.	TRBJ1-2	17	CASSWGPGGPPNYGYTF	TGTGCCAGCAGCTGGGGGCCAGGGGGCCCGCCTAACTATGGCTACACCTTC
.	TRBV6-1	once	TRBJ2-5	18	CASSEFRGRGGSQETQYF	TGTGCCAGCAGTGAGTTCAGGGGGCGCGGGGGGTCCCAAGAGACCCAGTACTTC
.	TRBV2	.	TRBJ1-4	13	CASSEQVEGKLFF	TGTGCCAGCAGTGAACAGGTAGAGGGAAAACTGTTTTTT
TRBD1	TRBV5-1	.	TRBJ2-1	15	CASSLEGGPHNEQFF	TGCGCCAGCAGCTTGGAAGGGGGCCCCCACAATGAGCAGTTCTTC
TRBD1	TRBV19	.	TRBJ1-2	16	CASSLPTTGGGNGYTF	TGTGCCAGTAGTCTACCCACTACAGGGGGCGGTAATGGCTACACCTTC